These 18 T cell receptor beta chains were sequenced from one sample in a study of blood T cell repertoires in COVID-19. Assay: immunoSEQ multiplex PCR; the TCRdb copy retains only in-frame clones and omits some. The sample carries 250,000 to 300,000 clones, approximately 85% recorded once. Sequenced material: PBMCs or T cells enriched from blood (not recorded which). The receptors stem from a woman in her forties or fifties who had recovered from COVID-19.

The rearrangement uses TRBV14 and TRBJ2-7, with TRBD2 matching 8 bases. This CDR3 has 17 residues. The ends lost 1 base at V and 4 bases at J; junction bases unmatched: 12. Germline CDR1 is SGHDN and CDR2 is FVKESK. CDR3: CASSQGLLRGGTYEQYF. Here the CDR3 DNA reads TGTGCCAGCAGCCAAGGCCTATTACGGGGGGGGACGTACGAGCAGTACTTC.

The gene calls are TRBV30 and TRBJ1-3, with D tentatively TRBD1 (6 bases). From germline, CDR1 is GTSNPN and CDR2 SVGIG (reference sequence). This CDR3 comprises 13 residues. The V and J ends lost 0 bases and 3 bases respectively, with 6 bases between them. CDR3 sequence: CAWSVQGGNTIYF. The CDR3 region has the DNA TGTGCCTGGAGTGTACAGGGTGGAAACACCATATATTTT.

V is TRBV9 and J is TRBJ2-7; D is possibly TRBD2 (7 bases). The V end was cut by 4 bases, the J end by 2 bases, with 13 bases between. The germline V gene encodes CDR1 SGDLS and CDR2 YYNGEE. The CDR3 spans 14 residues. CDR3 nucleotides: TGTGCCAGCAGCAGGGGGGGAGAGGCCTACGAGCAGTACTTC. Its translation: CASSRGGEAYEQYF.

CDR3 protein: CSVVRFGGRTGELFF. CDR3 coding DNA: TGCAGCGTTGTCCGTTTCGGGGGGCGGACCGGGGAGCTGTTTTTT. J is TRBJ2-2 and V is TRBV29-1; tentatively, D is TRBD2 (7 bases). The germline V gene encodes CDR1 SQVTM and CDR2 ANQGSEA. The CDR3 is 15 residues long. V was shortened by 4 bases and J by 5 bases, with 17 bases between the two germline ends.

V is TRBV5-1 and J is TRBJ1-2; D might be TRBD1 (5 bases). The CDR3 totals 14 residues. The germline gives CDR1 SGHRS, CDR2 YFSETQ. The germline V and J ends were trimmed by 2 bases and 7 bases, with 15 bases remaining between them. The CDR3 nucleotides are TGCGCCAGCAGCTTAATTCAGGGCGGCTCTGGCTACACCTTC. Its translation: CASSLIQGGSGYTF.

The V gene is TRBV9, the J gene TRBJ1-6; D is uncertain. The germline V and J ends were trimmed by 3 bases and 8 bases, with 6 bases remaining between them. The germline V gene encodes CDR1 SGDLS and CDR2 YYNGEE. The CDR3 spans 12 residues. The CDR3 here is CASSGADSPLHF. The CDR3 DNA is TGTGCCAGCAGCGGGGCAGATTCACCCCTCCACTTT.

This clone was found a few times. This chain links TRBV18 with TRBJ2-7, with TRBD2 as a possible D gene (6 bases). V gave up 3 bases and J gave up 3 bases, with 15 bases separating them. Germline V gives CDR1 KGHSH, CDR2 LQKENI. This CDR3 is built from 15 residues. CDR3 bases: TGTGCCAGCTCACCGGACTATAGCGGTATCTACGAGCAGTACTTC. This encodes CASSPDYSGIYEQYF.

This chain joins TRBV2 and TRBJ2-1, with TRBD2 identical over 10 bases. V shed 4 bases, J shed 9 bases, and the junction held 6 bases outside the gene matches. This CDR3 comprises 14 residues. The germline V gene has CDR1 SNHLY and CDR2 FYNNEI. CDR3 in amino acids: CASSGLAGVGEQFF. The CDR3 DNA follows: TGTGCCAGCAGTGGTCTAGCGGGAGTTGGTGAGCAGTTCTTC.

The chain joins TRBV5-8 to TRBJ2-1, with 11 bases identical to TRBD2. This CDR3 spans 16 amino acids. With V trimmed by 4 bases and J by 12 bases, 15 bases remained unmatched. Germline loops: CDR1 SGHTS, CDR2 YDEGEE. CDR3 nucleotides: TGTGCCAGCAGCCCACGCCTAGCGGGAGGTTTGGGTAGGCAGTTCTTC. Encoded protein: CASSPRLAGGLGRQFF.

This clone occurred once. This chain connects TRBV4-2 to TRBJ1-4; D perhaps matches TRBD1 (6 bases). V lost 4 bases, J lost 4 bases, and 10 bases lay in between. The CDR3 consists of 14 residues. Germline V gives CDR1 LGHNA, CDR2 YNFKEQ. CDR3 region: CASSRGPGNEKLFF. The CDR3 DNA follows: TGTGCCAGCAGCCGGGGGCCGGGTAATGAAAAACTGTTTTTT.

The chain couples TRBV9 to TRBJ2-3, with 7 nucleotides matching TRBD1. Germline loops: CDR1 SGDLS, CDR2 YYNGEE. This CDR3 has 18 residues. The J segment lost 4 bases and the V segment lost 0 bases, leaving 14 bases of the junction unmatched. For the CDR3, the DNA is TGTGCCAGCAGCGTAGTAGGGATTACAGGGGTCGACCCAGATACGCAGTATTTT. It yields the protein CASSVVGITGVDPDTQYF.

The chain couples TRBV19 to TRBJ2-1, with a possible D match to TRBD2 (6 bases). The CDR3 length is 16 residues. Between the trimmed V and J ends, which lost 2 bases and 0 bases, there was a span of 11 bases. CDR1 and CDR2 (germline): LNHDA, SQIVND (reference sequence). CDR3 DNA sequence: TGTGCCAGTAGTATAACTAGCACGAGCTCCTACAATGAGCAGTTCTTC. Translated: CASSITSTSSYNEQFF.

The chain has TRBV28 and TRBJ1-5; D is ambiguous. The germline CDR1 and CDR2 sequences are MDHEN and SYDVKM. The V and J ends lost 5 bases and 0 bases respectively, with 5 bases between them. The CDR3 loop spans 13 amino acids. CDR3: CASSVYSNQPQHF. The CDR3 region has the DNA TGTGCCAGCAGTGTTTATAGCAATCAGCCCCAGCATTTT.

V usage is TRBV7-9 and J usage is TRBJ2-4; the match to TRBD2 covers 8 bases. Per the germline V gene, CDR1 is SEHNR and CDR2 is FQNEAQ (reference sequence). The CDR3 is made up of 14 amino acids. After removal of 5 bases from V and 6 bases from J, the junction contained 6 bases not matched to a gene. CDR3 nucleotide sequence: TGTGCCAGCAGCCGGGAGGGGGGGCGAAACATTCAGTACTTC. Its translation is CASSREGGRNIQYF.

Only a few counts were recorded for this clone. The J gene is TRBJ2-5, the V gene TRBV2; 7 bases align to TRBD2. The junction had 4 bases not matched to a gene; V was cut back by 7 bases and J by 5 bases. The CDR3 spans 12 residues. Germline lookup yields CDR1 SNHLY and CDR2 FYNNEI. The CDR3 protein is CASIGLGETQYF. The CDR3 DNA is TGTGCCAGCATAGGACTAGGGGAGACCCAGTACTTC.

The gene calls are TRBV6-6 and TRBJ2-4; a weak D match, TRBD2 (6 bases). Germline V gene lookup returns CDR1 MNHNY and CDR2 SVGAGI (reference sequence). The CDR3 covers 16 residues. The V and J ends lost 5 bases and 1 base respectively, with 15 bases between them. The CDR3 spells CASSPLPGGAKNIQYF. CDR3 DNA: TGTGCCAGCAGTCCCCTCCCTGGGGGGGCCAAAAACATTCAGTACTTC.

This rearrangement joins TRBV28 to TRBJ2-5, with TRBD1 matching 11 bases. The germline V gene has CDR1 MDHEN and CDR2 SYDVKM. The CDR3 has 15 amino acids. V lost 2 bases to trimming and J lost 5 bases; unmatched junction nucleotides: 4. The CDR3 protein is CASSLRRDRGETQYF. The CDR3 DNA sequence: TGTGCCAGCAGTTTAAGGCGGGACAGGGGGGAGACCCAGTACTTC. The full variable domain, rest sourced from reference TRBV28 and TRBJ2-5, is DVKVTQSSRYLVKRTGEKVFLECVQDMDHENMFWYRQDPGLGLRLIYFSYDVKMKEKGDIPEGYSVSREKKERFSLILESASTNQTSMYLCASSLRRDRGETQYFGPGTRLLVL.

The rearrangement joins TRBV7-2 to TRBJ2-7; 9 bases map to TRBD2. Unmatched junction bases numbered 9, after V lost 0 bases and J lost 6 bases. This CDR3 contains 16 residues. Looked up from germline, CDR1 is SGHTA and CDR2 is FQGNSA. For the CDR3, the DNA is TGTGCCAGCAGCTTAGCGCGCGGGCTAGCGGGATTCGAGCAGTACTTC. Its protein product is CASSLARGLAGFEQYF.